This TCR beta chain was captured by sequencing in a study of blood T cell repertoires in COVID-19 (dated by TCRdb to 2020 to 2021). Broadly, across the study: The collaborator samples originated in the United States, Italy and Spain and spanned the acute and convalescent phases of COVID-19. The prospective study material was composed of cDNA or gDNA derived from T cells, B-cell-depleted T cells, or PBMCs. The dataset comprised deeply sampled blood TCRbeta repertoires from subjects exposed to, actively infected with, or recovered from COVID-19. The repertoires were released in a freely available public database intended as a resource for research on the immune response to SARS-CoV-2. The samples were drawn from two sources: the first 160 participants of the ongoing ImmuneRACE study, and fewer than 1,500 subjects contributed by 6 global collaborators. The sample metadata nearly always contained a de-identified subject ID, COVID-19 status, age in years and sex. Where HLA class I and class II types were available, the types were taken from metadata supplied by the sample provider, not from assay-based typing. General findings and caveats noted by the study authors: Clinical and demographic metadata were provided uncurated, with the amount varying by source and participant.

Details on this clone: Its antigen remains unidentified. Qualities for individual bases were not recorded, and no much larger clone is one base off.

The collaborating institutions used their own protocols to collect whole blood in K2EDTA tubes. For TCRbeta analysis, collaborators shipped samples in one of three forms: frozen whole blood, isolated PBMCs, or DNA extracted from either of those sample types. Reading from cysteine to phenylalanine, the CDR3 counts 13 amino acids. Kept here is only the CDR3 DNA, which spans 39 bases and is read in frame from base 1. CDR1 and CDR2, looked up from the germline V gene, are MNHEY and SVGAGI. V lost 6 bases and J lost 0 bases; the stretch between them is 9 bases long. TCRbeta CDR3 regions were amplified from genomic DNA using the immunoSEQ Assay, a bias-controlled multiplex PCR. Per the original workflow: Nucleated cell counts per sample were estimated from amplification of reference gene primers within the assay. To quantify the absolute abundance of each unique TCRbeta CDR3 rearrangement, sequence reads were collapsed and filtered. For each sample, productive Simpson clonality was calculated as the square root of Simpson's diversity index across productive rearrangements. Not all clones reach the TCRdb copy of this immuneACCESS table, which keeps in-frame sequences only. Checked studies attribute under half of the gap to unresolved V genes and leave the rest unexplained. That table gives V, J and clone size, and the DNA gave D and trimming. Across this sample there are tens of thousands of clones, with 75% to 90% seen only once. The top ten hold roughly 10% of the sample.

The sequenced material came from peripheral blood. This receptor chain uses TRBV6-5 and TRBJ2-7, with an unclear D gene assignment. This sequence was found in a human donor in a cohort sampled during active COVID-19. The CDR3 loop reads CASRLLRSYEQYF. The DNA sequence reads TGTGCCAGCAGATTACTTCGCTCCTACGAGCAGTACTTC.